Listed below are T cell receptor beta chains from one sample, sequenced in a study of beta chain features in type 1 diabetes. Generated by immunoSEQ multiplex PCR, the TCRdb table keeps only in-frame clones and is missing some. The repertoire consists of about 220,000 clones, with roughly 10% occurring once and the leading ten covering 1% to 1.5%. The sample was central memory CD4+ T cells from blood. The receptors were sampled from a man younger than 30 in good health. CDR3s include the opening cysteine and the closing phenylalanine or tryptophan. Each record gives: D gene, V gene, J gene, clone size, CDR3 DNA, CDR3 protein. A D gene is named only where the DNA matches it firmly. Part of the rows lack a size; the others show once, few, many or a class for expanded clones.

D gene: .
V gene: TRBV5-1
J gene: TRBJ1-1
clone size: .
CDR3 DNA: TGCGCCAGCAGTTTAAACATGGGACCAGACACTGAAGCTTTCTTT
CDR3 protein: CASSLNMGPDTEAFF

D gene: TRBD1
V gene: TRBV7-9
J gene: TRBJ1-2
clone size: few
CDR3 DNA: TGTGCCAGCCTTAAAGGGGGGACAGAGGTCTATGGCTACACCTTC
CDR3 protein: CASLKGGTEVYGYTF

D gene: TRBD2
V gene: TRBV30
J gene: TRBJ2-1
clone size: few
CDR3 DNA: TGTGCCTGGAGTGGAACTTTAGCGGGAGTTTCCTACAATGAGCAGTTCTTC
CDR3 protein: CAWSGTLAGVSYNEQFF

D gene: .
V gene: TRBV18
J gene: TRBJ2-7
clone size: few
CDR3 DNA: TGTGCCAGCTCACCTGACCTAAACTACGAGCAGTACTTC
CDR3 protein: CASSPDLNYEQYF

D gene: .
V gene: TRBV30
J gene: TRBJ1-1
clone size: many
CDR3 DNA: TGTGCCTGGAGTACCCCTTTCGGGACTGAAGCTTTCTTT
CDR3 protein: CAWSTPFGTEAFF

D gene: .
V gene: TRBV4-1
J gene: TRBJ2-3
clone size: many
CDR3 DNA: TGCGCCAGCACCACGCGGGAACTTACCACAGATACGCAGTATTTT
CDR3 protein: CASTTRELTTDTQYF

D gene: .
V gene: TRBV28
J gene: TRBJ2-2
clone size: .
CDR3 DNA: TGTGCCAGCAGTTTATCGGGGGTCACCGGGGAGCTGTTTTTT
CDR3 protein: CASSLSGVTGELFF

D gene: .
V gene: TRBV18
J gene: TRBJ1-2
clone size: .
CDR3 DNA: TGTGCCAGCTCATCGGGACCCGGGCGGAGCTATGGCTACACCTTC
CDR3 protein: CASSSGPGRSYGYTF

D gene: .
V gene: TRBV30
J gene: TRBJ2-7
clone size: .
CDR3 DNA: TGTGCCTGGAGCGACAGCGCCTACGAGCAGTACTTC
CDR3 protein: CAWSDSAYEQYF

D gene: .
V gene: TRBV7-2
J gene: TRBJ1-3
clone size: .
CDR3 DNA: TGTGCCAGCAGCTTCACGACAGATAACACCATATATTTT
CDR3 protein: CASSFTTDNTIYF

D gene: .
V gene: TRBV10-3
J gene: TRBJ2-3
clone size: .
CDR3 DNA: TGTGCCATCAGAGGGGGGGCCGGTCCAAGTACAGATACGCAGTATTTT
CDR3 protein: CAIRGGAGPSTDTQYF

D gene: .
V gene: TRBV19
J gene: TRBJ2-1
clone size: .
CDR3 DNA: TGTGCCAGTAGTATATCCGGGCTTGAGCAGTTCTTC
CDR3 protein: CASSISGLEQFF

D gene: .
V gene: TRBV7-2
J gene: TRBJ2-1
clone size: .
CDR3 DNA: TGTGCCAGCAGCTCACGGACCACCCGGACCTACAATGAGCAGTTCTTC
CDR3 protein: CASSSRTTRTYNEQFF

D gene: TRBD1
V gene: TRBV7-8
J gene: TRBJ2-6
clone size: medium-sized
CDR3 DNA: TGTGCCAGCAGCGCTCGGGACAGGGTGCTGTCTGGGGCCAACGTCCTGACTTTC
CDR3 protein: CASSARDRVLSGANVLTF

D gene: TRBD1
V gene: TRBV6-1
J gene: TRBJ1-6
clone size: .
CDR3 DNA: TGTGCCAGCAGAGATCAGGGGGATTCACCCCTCCACTTT
CDR3 protein: CASRDQGDSPLHF

D gene: .
V gene: TRBV7-2
J gene: TRBJ2-7
clone size: .
CDR3 DNA: TGTGCCAGCAGCCCGCACTCGACTGGGACAAGGGAGCAGTACTTC
CDR3 protein: CASSPHSTGTREQYF

D gene: .
V gene: TRBV7-2
J gene: TRBJ1-1
clone size: .
CDR3 DNA: TGTGCCAGCTGCCCACGGGGAAGGGGCACTGAAGCTTTCTTT
CDR3 protein: CASCPRGRGTEAFF

D gene: TRBD2
V gene: TRBV9
J gene: TRBJ2-7
clone size: .
CDR3 DNA: TGTGCCAGCAGCGAGGGACTAGCGGGAGGCGAGCAGTACTTC
CDR3 protein: CASSEGLAGGEQYF

D gene: TRBD1
V gene: TRBV7-6
J gene: TRBJ2-7
clone size: few
CDR3 DNA: TGTGCCAGCAGCTCCACCCGGACAGGGGGTGAGCAGTACTTC
CDR3 protein: CASSSTRTGGEQYF

D gene: .
V gene: TRBV30
J gene: TRBJ1-2
clone size: few
CDR3 DNA: TGTGCCTGGACCTCGACCCCCGCAGGGTATGGCTACACCTTC
CDR3 protein: CAWTSTPAGYGYTF

D gene: .
V gene: TRBV6-1
J gene: TRBJ2-1
clone size: few
CDR3 DNA: TGTGCCAGCCGGGCACAATTAGCGGCCAATGAGCAGTTCTTC
CDR3 protein: CASRAQLAANEQFF

D gene: .
V gene: TRBV7-2
J gene: TRBJ2-6
clone size: .
CDR3 DNA: TGTGCCAGCAGCTCCCAGGGTCCAGGAACCTCTGGGGCCAACGTCCTGACTTTC
CDR3 protein: CASSSQGPGTSGANVLTF

D gene: .
V gene: TRBV7-9
J gene: TRBJ2-3
clone size: many
CDR3 DNA: TGTGCCAGCAGTTGGGACAGCACAGATACGCAGTATTTT
CDR3 protein: CASSWDSTDTQYF

D gene: .
V gene: TRBV4-2
J gene: TRBJ2-5
clone size: .
CDR3 DNA: TGTGCCAGCAGCCAAGATGGGGGAGAGACCCAGTACTTC
CDR3 protein: CASSQDGGETQYF

D gene: TRBD2
V gene: TRBV6-5
J gene: TRBJ2-1
clone size: .
CDR3 DNA: TGTGCCAGCAGCCGTCGACTAGCGGGAGAGGTTGAGCAGTTCTTC
CDR3 protein: CASSRRLAGEVEQFF

D gene: .
V gene: TRBV4-3
J gene: TRBJ2-5
clone size: .
CDR3 DNA: TGCGCCAGCAGCCAAGAAAGGTGGGGGCAGAACCAAGAGACCCAGTACTTC
CDR3 protein: CASSQERWGQNQETQYF

D gene: .
V gene: TRBV15
J gene: TRBJ1-2
clone size: few
CDR3 DNA: TGTTCCACCAGCAGAGATGGAACAGTCCAATCCTATGGCTACACCTTC
CDR3 protein: CSTSRDGTVQSYGYTF

D gene: .
V gene: TRBV2
J gene: TRBJ2-5
clone size: .
CDR3 DNA: TGTGCCAGCGGCGGGACGCAAGAGACCCAGTACTTC
CDR3 protein: CASGGTQETQYF

D gene: .
V gene: TRBV28
J gene: TRBJ1-1
clone size: .
CDR3 DNA: TGTGCCAGCGGGGCAGTTTTCCAAGCTTTCTTT
CDR3 protein: CASGAVFQAFF

D gene: .
V gene: TRBV30
J gene: TRBJ2-1
clone size: many
CDR3 DNA: TGTGCCTGGAACCCCGGACAGAGAAACCACAATGAGCAGTTCTTC
CDR3 protein: CAWNPGQRNHNEQFF

D gene: .
V gene: TRBV7-9
J gene: TRBJ2-7
clone size: many
CDR3 DNA: TGTGCCAGCAGCGACAACAGGCTGAGCTCCTACGAGCAGTACTTC
CDR3 protein: CASSDNRLSSYEQYF

D gene: .
V gene: TRBV6-1
J gene: TRBJ1-2
clone size: .
CDR3 DNA: TGTGCCAGCAGTGAATTAGGACAGATCTATGGCTACACCTTC
CDR3 protein: CASSELGQIYGYTF

D gene: .
V gene: TRBV6-5
J gene: TRBJ2-5
clone size: .
CDR3 DNA: TGTGCCAGCAGTTACCAGGGGTTGCGGGAGACCCAGTACTTC
CDR3 protein: CASSYQGLRETQYF

D gene: .
V gene: TRBV5-1
J gene: TRBJ1-1
clone size: .
CDR3 DNA: TGCGCCAGCAGCTTCTCGGGATTGGGCACTGAAGCTTTCTTT
CDR3 protein: CASSFSGLGTEAFF

D gene: .
V gene: TRBV14
J gene: TRBJ1-5
clone size: .
CDR3 DNA: TGTGCCAGCAGCCAAATGAGCAATCAGCCCCAGCATTTT
CDR3 protein: CASSQMSNQPQHF

D gene: .
V gene: TRBV30
J gene: TRBJ2-5
clone size: few
CDR3 DNA: TGTGCCTGGAGTAAAGGGGCCCTGGGGACCCAGTACTTC
CDR3 protein: CAWSKGALGTQYF

D gene: .
V gene: TRBV11-3
J gene: TRBJ2-1
clone size: .
CDR3 DNA: TGTGCCAGCAGCTCCAACCTGCTGGATGAGCAGTTCTTC
CDR3 protein: CASSSNLLDEQFF

D gene: .
V gene: TRBV7-2
J gene: TRBJ2-1
clone size: .
CDR3 DNA: TGTGCCAGCAGAGTTGACAGCTCCTACAATGAGCAGTTCTTC
CDR3 protein: CASRVDSSYNEQFF

D gene: TRBD2
V gene: TRBV5-4
J gene: TRBJ2-1
clone size: .
CDR3 DNA: TGTGCCAGCAGCTTCGGGACTAGCTCCTACAATGAGCAGTTCTTC
CDR3 protein: CASSFGTSSYNEQFF

D gene: .
V gene: TRBV19
J gene: TRBJ1-2
clone size: .
CDR3 DNA: TGTGCCAGTAGTATACGGGGAACAGTATCCTCAAACTATGGCTACACCTTC
CDR3 protein: CASSIRGTVSSNYGYTF

D gene: TRBD1
V gene: TRBV6-5
J gene: TRBJ2-7
clone size: .
CDR3 DNA: TGTGCCAGCGGACAGGGGTACGAGCAGTACTTC
CDR3 protein: CASGQGYEQYF

D gene: .
V gene: TRBV13
J gene: TRBJ2-7
clone size: few
CDR3 DNA: TGTGCCAGCAGTTACGAGCGGTTCTCCTACGAGCAGTACTTC
CDR3 protein: CASSYERFSYEQYF

D gene: .
V gene: TRBV7-2
J gene: TRBJ2-5
clone size: .
CDR3 DNA: TGTGCCAGCAGCTTAGTGGGAGAGACCCAGTACTTC
CDR3 protein: CASSLVGETQYF

D gene: .
V gene: TRBV27
J gene: TRBJ2-7
clone size: .
CDR3 DNA: TGTGCCAGCAGTTTATATCAAGGTTTAACCTACGAGCAGTACTTC
CDR3 protein: CASSLYQGLTYEQYF